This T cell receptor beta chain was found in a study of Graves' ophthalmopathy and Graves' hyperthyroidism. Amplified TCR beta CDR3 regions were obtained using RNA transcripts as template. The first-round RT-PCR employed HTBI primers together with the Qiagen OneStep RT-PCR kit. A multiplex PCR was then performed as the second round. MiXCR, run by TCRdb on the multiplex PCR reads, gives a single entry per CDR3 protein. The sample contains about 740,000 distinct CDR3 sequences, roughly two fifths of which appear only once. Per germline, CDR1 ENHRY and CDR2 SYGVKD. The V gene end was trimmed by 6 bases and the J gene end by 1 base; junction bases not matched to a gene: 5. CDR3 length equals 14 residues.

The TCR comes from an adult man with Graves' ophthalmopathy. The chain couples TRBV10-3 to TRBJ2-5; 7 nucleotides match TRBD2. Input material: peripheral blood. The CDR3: CAIRAGVPQETQYF. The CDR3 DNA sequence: TGTGCCATCAGGGCGGGAGTCCCCCAAGAGACCCAGTACTTC.